The present entry profiles one T cell receptor beta chain with its context. Its antigen remains unknown. This specimen comes from a study of T cell repertoires in cytomegalovirus infection. Study-level findings and limits: There were carriers of CMV plus the relevant HLA, and cumulative public TCR beta family frequency identified them.

Germline-derived CDR1 and CDR2 are SGHTA and FQGTGA. CDR3 size: 12 residues. The V end was cut by 5 bases, the J end by 14 bases, with 17 bases between. In TCRdb, the reads were re-called with MiXCR into one record per CDR3 protein. The repertoire holds hundreds of thousands of distinct CDR3 sequences, with approximately 32% as singletons. The rearrangement links TRBV7-3 to TRBJ2-3, with D perhaps TRBD1 (5 bases). Sequencing used cultured CD8+ T cells from PBMCs, obtained from culture after CMV antigen stimulation. The source of this sequence is a human donor in good health (CMV status not recorded). Some clones in this sample may be carry-over from other donors' samples. The CDR3, as DNA: TGTGCCAGCAGCCTCCACAGGCCCCCTCTGTATTTT. Protein product: CASSLHRPPLYF.